Below are 9 T cell receptor beta chains sequenced from a single sample in a study of response to subunit inactivated influenza vaccine. One entry per CDR3 protein, called by TCRdb with MiXCR from the RT-PCR reads. This sample has about 500,000 distinct CDR3 sequences, with approximately 16% found just once. This sample comprised CD4+ T cells sorted from PBMCs, obtained around 25 months after vaccination. Receptors originate from a man between 50 and 75 years old who received an inactivated influenza vaccine.

This chain joins TRBV7-2 and TRBJ1-2, with TRBD1 identical over 9 bases. After removal of 7 bases from V and 2 bases from J, the junction contained 5 bases not matched to a gene. From germline, CDR1 is SGHTA and CDR2 FQGNSA. CDR3 size: 14 residues. The CDR3: CASIDGTGNYGYTF. The CDR3 region has the DNA TGTGCCAGCATCGACGGGACAGGGAACTATGGCTACACCTTC.

The V call is TRBV12-3 or TRBV12-4, the J call TRBJ2-1, with a weak D call TRBD2 (6 bases). The CDR3 extends over 13 amino acids. V was clipped by 8 bases and J by 4 bases, with 12 bases between them. DNA of the CDR3: TGTGCCAGCGGGATGACTAGTTACAATGAGCAGTTCTTC. Protein sequence: CASGMTSYNEQFF.

This clonotype was counted between two and nine times. V gene TRBV9 combines with J gene TRBJ2-2, with 8 nucleotides matching TRBD2. The CDR3 extends over 17 amino acids. Germline-derived CDR1 and CDR2 are SGDLS and YYNGEE. V dropped 1 base and J dropped 3; count of bases not matched to a gene: 8. The CDR3 bases are TGTGCCAGCAGCGTATTCGGAGCGGGAGTATACACCGGGGAGCTGTTTTTT. Protein product: CASSVFGAGVYTGELFF.

The V and J genes are TRBV11-1 and TRBJ2-7; no clear D. CDR1 and CDR2 (germline): SGHAT, FQDESV (reference sequence). V was shortened by 1 base and J by 5 bases, with 18 bases between the two germline ends. The CDR3 is 16 amino acids. CDR3 protein: CASSLGARTPSHEQYF. DNA for the CDR3: TGTGCCAGCAGCTTAGGGGCCCGCACCCCTTCCCACGAGCAGTACTTC.

The gene calls are TRBV12-3 or TRBV12-4 and TRBJ2-7, with 10 bases that match TRBD2. J was trimmed by 5 bases and V by 7 bases; bases with no gene match: 5. The CDR3 spans 13 residues. CDR3: CASTAGGPHEQYF. In nucleotides, the CDR3 is TGTGCCAGCACAGCGGGAGGGCCCCACGAGCAGTACTTC.

This chain uses TRBV5-1 with TRBJ2-3; the D is unclear. The CDR3 loop spans 14 amino acids. Germline CDR1 SGHRS, CDR2 YFSETQ. The germline V and J ends were trimmed by 0 bases and 5 bases, with 10 bases remaining between them. The CDR3 region is CASSLDMFRDTQYF. CDR3 nucleotide sequence: TGCGCCAGCAGCTTGGATATGTTTCGAGATACGCAGTATTTT.

This clonotype was counted between two and nine times. This sequence joins TRBV15 and TRBJ2-7; a possible D gene is TRBD2 (5 bases). The germline CDR1 and CDR2 sequences are LNHNV and YYDKDF (reference sequence). V was clipped by 1 base and J by 3 bases, with 10 bases between them. The CDR3 has 14 amino acids. The CDR3 DNA follows: TGTGCCACCAGCAGAGGGATCGGGGACTACGAGCAGTACTTC. Translating it yields CATSRGIGDYEQYF.

V is TRBV4-1 and J is TRBJ1-2, with unresolved D. Trimming pared 0 bases from V and 4 bases from J, leaving 12 bases between. This CDR3 is 15 amino acids long. Looked up from germline, CDR1 is MGHRA and CDR2 is YSYEKL. The CDR3 sequence: CASSQDLHGAYGYTF. The CDR3 DNA reads TGCGCCAGCAGCCAAGACCTACATGGCGCCTATGGCTACACCTTC.

This clonotype was seen only a few times. The chain combines TRBV6-5 with TRBJ1-2, with a tentative D call TRBD1 (5 bases). Trimming left V 2 bases short and J 0 bases short, with 13 bases between. The CDR3 runs 16 residues. The germline V gene has CDR1 MNHEY and CDR2 SVGAGI. CDR3 nucleotide sequence: TGTGCCAGCAGTTACACGCCCTGGGGGGCTAACTATGGCTACACCTTC. Its protein is CASSYTPWGANYGYTF.